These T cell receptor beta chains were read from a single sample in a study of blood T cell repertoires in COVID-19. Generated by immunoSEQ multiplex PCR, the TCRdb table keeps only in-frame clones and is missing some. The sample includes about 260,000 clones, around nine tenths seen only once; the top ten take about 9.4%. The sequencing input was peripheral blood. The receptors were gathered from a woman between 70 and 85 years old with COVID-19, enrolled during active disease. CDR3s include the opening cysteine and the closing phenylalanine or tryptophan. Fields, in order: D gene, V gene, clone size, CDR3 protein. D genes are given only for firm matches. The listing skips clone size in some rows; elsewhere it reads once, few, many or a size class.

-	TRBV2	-	CASSEILVGREQFF
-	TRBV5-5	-	CASSLTNSGATDTQYF
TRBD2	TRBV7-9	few	CASSLGLPNYEQYF
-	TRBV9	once	CASSVALNTEAFF
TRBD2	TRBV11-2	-	CASSLALAEHNEQFF
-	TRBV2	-	CASTGTPFRNNEQFF
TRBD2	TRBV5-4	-	CASSSRTSGASTDTQYF
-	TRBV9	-	CASSVAVGRGGELFF
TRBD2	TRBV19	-	CASSINRLAGAGETQYF
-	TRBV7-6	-	CASSLDFTDTQYF
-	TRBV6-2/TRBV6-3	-	CASSYGQLNEKLFF
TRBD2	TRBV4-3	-	CASSQASGSGETQYF
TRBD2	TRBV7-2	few	CASSSSGLAESYLFF
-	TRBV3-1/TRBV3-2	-	CASSQDGGISNQPQHF
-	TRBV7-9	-	CASSSSGGDQPQHF
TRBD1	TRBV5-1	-	CASSLEGTGDNEQYF
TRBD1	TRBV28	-	CASRDRGPGYTF
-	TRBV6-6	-	CASSYSRAREDEQYF
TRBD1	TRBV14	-	CASSPETGIAGNTIYF
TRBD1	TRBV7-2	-	CASSLGQPGGWNGYTF
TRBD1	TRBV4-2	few	CASSQDDREYYEQYF
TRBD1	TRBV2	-	CASSGGTGPYEQYF
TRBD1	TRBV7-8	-	CASSLRQGDSPLHF
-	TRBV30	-	CAWSVQTFYGYTF
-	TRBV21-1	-	CASISPGQSNSPLHF
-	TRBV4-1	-	CASSHYPDGGLQETQYF
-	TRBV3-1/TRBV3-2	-	CASSQYRAYEQYF
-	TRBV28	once	CASSRTPIVALHF
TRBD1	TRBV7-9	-	CASSLARGGANTGELFF
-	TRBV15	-	CATSRDSGEFTFF
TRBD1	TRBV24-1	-	CATSPGQGRTEAFF
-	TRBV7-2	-	CASSLGTGLGYEQYF
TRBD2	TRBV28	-	CASSSSRGVRETQYF
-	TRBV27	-	CASSPSTGYTEAFF
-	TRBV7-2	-	CASSLYAGSNTGELFF
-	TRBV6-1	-	CASSEIIYEQYF
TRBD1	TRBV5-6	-	CASSSPYQGASEQFF
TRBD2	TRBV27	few	CASSFASGTGTQYF
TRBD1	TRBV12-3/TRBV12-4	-	CAIRTGASPLHF
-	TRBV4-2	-	CASSQIATPGEQYF
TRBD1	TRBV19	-	CASSGTGDNEQFF